This T cell receptor beta chain was identified during a study of blood T cell repertoires in COVID-19. Study overall: Material from acute and convalescent COVID-19 was sourced from the United States, Italy and Spain. T cells, B-cell-depleted T cells, or PBMCs provided the cDNA or gDNA that served as material.

The CDR3 sequence is 16 residues long. Germline V gene lookup returns CDR1 SGDLS and CDR2 YYNGEE. Trimming at V came to 3 bases and at J to 6 bases, leaving 12 bases not matched to a gene. Original methodology: Estimates of nucleated cell counts were drawn from the amplification of reference gene primers. Only in-frame clones appear in the TCRdb table, and some are missing; sequencing was by immunoSEQ multiplex PCR. The V and J calls and the clone size are those of that table, but D and trimming were determined from the DNA. The sample consists of roughly 120,000 clones, about 79% of them appearing once.

The chain employs TRBV9 and TRBJ1-3, with 7 bases matching TRBD1. This TCR was sampled from a woman older than 75 with active or convalescent COVID-19. The sample was peripheral blood. Written as DNA, the CDR3 is TGTGCCAGCAGCGAAAGACAGGGTTCCAATCTAAACACCATATATTTT. This codes for CASSERQGSNLNTIYF.